Below are 15 T cell receptor beta chains sequenced from a single sample in a study of human T cells and chemical hapten exposure. Time point denoted: pre-sensitization, week 0. The treatment denotes: therapeutic diphenylcyclopropenone sensitization with weekly scalp DPC. TCRdb ran MiXCR on the RACE reads and lists one entry per CDR3 protein. The sample shows tens of thousands of distinct CDR3 sequences, approximately 13% of them seen only once. Source: whole blood, taken in connection with sensitization to the hapten diphenylcyclopropenone (DPC). Receptors were obtained from a woman aged 30 to 39 with alopecia areata. Some clones in this sample may be carry-over from other donors' samples.

In its sample, this clonotype was seen many times. This chain connects TRBV7-6 to TRBJ1-5, with TRBD1 matching 9 bases. V lost 5 bases and J lost 9; bases outside the gene matches: 5. The CDR3 is 13 amino acids. Germline CDR1 SGHVS, CDR2 FNYEAQ. In nucleotides, the CDR3 is TGTGCCAGCAGCCCAGGACAGGGGAGGCCCCAGCATTTT. Translation: CASSPGQGRPQHF.

This clonotype was observed a few times. The chain employs TRBV6-6 and TRBJ2-7; D is undetermined. Germline CDR1 and CDR2: MNHNY and SVGAGI (reference sequence). This CDR3 has 16 amino acids. The V end lost 5 bases, the J end lost 0 bases, and 17 bases lay between the germline ends. The CDR3 loop is CASSNFLDRPSYEQYF. The DNA for the CDR3 is TGTGCCAGCAGTAACTTTCTAGACCGCCCCTCCTACGAGCAGTACTTC.

This clonotype has just a few counts. The rearrangement joins TRBV5-1 to TRBJ1-1; D gene ambiguous. The CDR3 has 13 amino acids. V was pared by 4 bases and J by 1 base, with 8 bases between. CDR1 SGHRS and CDR2 YFSETQ come from the germline V gene. CDR3 amino acids: CASSDSGNTEAFF. Here the CDR3 DNA reads TGCGCCAGCAGCGATTCAGGGAACACTGAAGCTTTCTTT.

Regarding this clonotype: A much larger clonotype is one base distant, so this may be a read error. The chain carries TRBV3-1 and TRBJ1-1; D gene ambiguous. From germline, CDR1 is LGHDT and CDR2 YNNKEL (reference sequence). The CDR3 spans 12 residues. Trimming took off 2 bases at V and 4 bases at J, with 5 bases between the two ends. CDR3 sequence: CASSQLGTEAFF. The CDR3, as DNA: TGTGCCAGCAGCCAATTAGGCACTGAAGCTTTCTTT.

This clonotype was detected many times. The rearrangement uses TRBV6-2 or TRBV6-3 and TRBJ2-3; TRBD2 matches at 9 bases. Trimming at V came to 6 bases and at J to 5 bases, leaving 6 bases not matched to a gene. From germline, CDR1 is MNHEY and CDR2 SVGEGT. CDR3 length equals 14 residues. The CDR3 bases are TGTGCCAGCAGCGCCAGGCGGGGGGGAGATACGCAGTATTTT. It yields the protein CASSARRGGDTQYF.

The chain has TRBV5-5 and TRBJ2-3; a possible D gene is TRBD2 (6 bases). With 1 base removed from V and 2 bases from J, the gap between germline ends came to 11 bases. This CDR3 is built from 15 residues. From germline, CDR1 is SGHKS and CDR2 YYEKEE (reference sequence). DNA for the CDR3: TGTGCCAGCAGCTTGTGGGGAGGTGACACAGATACGCAGTATTTT. Translating gives CASSLWGGDTDTQYF.

This clonotype came up a few times. V is TRBV29-1 and J is TRBJ2-5; D remains ambiguous. This CDR3 has 13 amino acids. CDR1 and CDR2 from the germline V gene are SQVTM and ANQGSEA. The V end lost 6 bases, the J end lost 5 bases, and 16 bases lay between the germline ends. In nucleotides, the CDR3 is TGCAGCGTCAAATCTAGGGTTGCGGAGACCCAGTACTTC. This translates into CSVKSRVAETQYF. Complete variable domain (other parts from reference TRBV29-1 and TRBJ2-5): SAVISQKPSRDICQRGTSLTIQCQVDSQVTMMFWYRQQPGQSLTLIATANQGSEATYESGFVIDKFPISRPNLTFSTLTVSNMSPEDSSIYLCSVKSRVAETQYFGPGTRLLVL.

The chain uses TRBV20-1 and TRBJ2-7; no firm D call. Germline assignment: CDR1 DFQATT and CDR2 SNEGSKA (reference sequence). The CDR3 extends over 11 amino acids. V lost 2 bases, J lost 4 bases, and 6 bases lay in between. The CDR3 spells CSARQSYEQYF. For the CDR3, the DNA is TGCAGTGCTAGACAAAGTTACGAGCAGTACTTC.

V usage is TRBV7-9 and J usage is TRBJ2-3; 15 positions match TRBD2. Germline values: CDR1 SEHNR, CDR2 FQNEAQ (reference sequence). The CDR3 is 22 residues long. Losses at the gene ends were 5 bases for V and 1 base for J; bases not matched to a gene: 19. For the CDR3, the DNA is TGTGCCAGCAGCCCAAGGGGCGGGACTAGCGGGAGGAGTTGGGTCCGCACAGATACGCAGTATTTT. Residues: CASSPRGGTSGRSWVRTDTQYF.

This clonotype was detected ten times or more. V gene TRBV7-3 combines with J gene TRBJ2-2; TRBD1 agrees at 12 bases. Germline CDR1 reads SGHTA; CDR2 reads FQGTGA. Trimming took 4 bases from V and 8 from J; bases not matched to a gene: 11. The CDR3 contains 17 residues. The CDR3 loop reads CASSSTFRDRGLGELFF. DNA of the CDR3: TGTGCCAGCAGCTCCACCTTCCGGGACAGGGGGCTAGGGGAGCTGTTTTTT.

There are many counts of this clonotype. The chain is built from TRBV7-9 and TRBJ1-5, with D unclear. Per the germline V gene, CDR1 is SEHNR and CDR2 is FQNEAQ (reference sequence). The CDR3 totals 16 residues. Trimming stripped 5 bases from V and 1 base from J, with 15 bases between. The CDR3 coding sequence is TGTGCCAGCAGCAAACCTGGTATGGGGAGCAATCAGCCCCAGCATTTT. Amino acids: CASSKPGMGSNQPQHF.

Many counts were recorded for this clonotype. The chain carries TRBV28 and TRBJ1-1; D uncertain. The CDR3 loop spans 11 amino acids. The germline gives CDR1 MDHEN, CDR2 SYDVKM. Written as DNA, the CDR3 is TGTGTGGGGATACGGAACACTGAAGCTTTCTTT. Translating gives CVGIRNTEAFF.

The chain employs TRBV12-3 or TRBV12-4 and TRBJ2-7; D gene ambiguous. The V end lost 3 bases, the J end lost 2 bases, and 8 bases lay between the germline ends. This CDR3 spans 13 amino acids. CDR3: CASSFGFTYEQYF. In nucleotides, the CDR3 is TGTGCCAGCAGTTTTGGCTTTACCTACGAGCAGTACTTC.

The chain is built from TRBV28 and TRBJ1-5; unclear D gene. Looked up from germline, CDR1 is MDHEN and CDR2 is SYDVKM. With 6 bases removed from V and 8 bases from J, the gap between germline ends came to 14 bases. CDR3 length: 13 amino acids. The CDR3 DNA reads as TGTGCCAGCAGGCAGGACCTGGTAGAGCCCCAGCATTTT. Protein sequence: CASRQDLVEPQHF. The variable domain in full, completed from reference TRBV28 and TRBJ1-5, reads DVKVTQSSRYLVKRTGEKVFLECVQDMDHENMFWYRQDPGLGLRLIYFSYDVKMKEKGDIPEGYSVSREKKERFSLILESASTNQTSMYLCASRQDLVEPQHFGDGTRLSIL.

By its share, this clonotype is medium-sized. The chain carries TRBV4-3 and TRBJ2-3; TRBD2 aligns across 9 bases. The germline gives CDR1 LGHNA, CDR2 YSLEER. J lost 4 bases, V lost 0 bases, and 8 bases had no gene match. The CDR3 is 17 residues long. The CDR3 nucleotides are TGCGCCAGCAGCCAAGATGCGGCTAGCGGGACCCCAGATACGCAGTATTTT. Translation: CASSQDAASGTPDTQYF.